This TCR beta chain stems from a study of post-analysis software for immune sequencing data. Notes on the study in general: A significant reduction in normalized Chao1 diversity was observed in multiple sclerosis patients versus controls. Patients used four to six TRBV segments, including TRBV5-6, TRBV5-1 and TRBV20-1, more often than controls. With F measure, samples from one preparation batch clustered together strongly.

Note on this clonotype: The antigen is undetermined.

Unique molecular identifiers tagged the TCR beta cDNA libraries. In TCRdb, the PCR reads were re-called with MiXCR into one record per CDR3 protein. The sample has 650,000 to 900,000 distinct CDR3 sequences, under 60% seen once. The CDR3 runs to 14 residues. The V gene end was trimmed by 5 bases and the J gene end by 4 bases; junction bases not matched to a gene: 7. This chain joins TRBV12-3 or TRBV12-4 and TRBJ1-2, with 7 bases fitting TRBD1. The clonotype originates from a girl under 18 with multiple sclerosis. The sample comprised blood. Written as DNA, the CDR3 is TGTGCCAGCAGTGCCCAGGGGGGACCCTATGGCTACACCTTC. Translation gives CASSAQGGPYGYTF.